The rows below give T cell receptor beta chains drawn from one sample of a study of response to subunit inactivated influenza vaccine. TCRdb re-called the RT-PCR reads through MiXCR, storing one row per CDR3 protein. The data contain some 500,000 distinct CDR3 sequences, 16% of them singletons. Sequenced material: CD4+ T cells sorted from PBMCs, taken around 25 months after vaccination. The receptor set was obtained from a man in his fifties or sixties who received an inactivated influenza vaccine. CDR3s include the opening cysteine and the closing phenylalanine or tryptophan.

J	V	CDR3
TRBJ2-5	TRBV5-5	CASSYVAGQETQYF
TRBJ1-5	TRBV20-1	CSAVRSNQPQHF
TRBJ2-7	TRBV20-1	CSASEPGRRYEQYF
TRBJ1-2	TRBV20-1	CVTESGGYTF
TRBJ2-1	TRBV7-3	CASSRSPGQGGDEQFF
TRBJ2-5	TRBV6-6	CASREDWETQYF
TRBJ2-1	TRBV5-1	CASSQETNPSNEQFF
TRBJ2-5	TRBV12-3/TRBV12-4	CASSSRSQETQYF
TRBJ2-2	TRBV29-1	CSVEDLRSSNTGELFF
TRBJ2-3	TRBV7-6	CASSLARLAGGTDTQYF
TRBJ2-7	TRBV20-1	CSAREAGQNYEQYF
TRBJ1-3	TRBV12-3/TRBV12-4	CASSLQGGNTIYF
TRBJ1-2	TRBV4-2	CASSQEDRAANYGYTF
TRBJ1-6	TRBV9	CASSVGGENSPLHF
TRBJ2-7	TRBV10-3	CAISDNVKGGTYEQYF
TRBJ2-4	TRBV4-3	CASSQEPSRNIQYF
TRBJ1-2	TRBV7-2	CASSLAGVGYTF
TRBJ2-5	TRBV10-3	CAISEGSEETQYF
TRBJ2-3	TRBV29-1	CSDRGSGTDTQYF
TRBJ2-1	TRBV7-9	CASSPEVASYNEQFF
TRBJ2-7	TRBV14	CASSKSSYEQYF
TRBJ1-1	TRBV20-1	CSATMTLNTEAFF
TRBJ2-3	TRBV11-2	CASSTGRADTQYF
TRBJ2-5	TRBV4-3	CASSQGTGRGETQYF
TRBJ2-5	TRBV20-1	CSAIGLAGDQETQYF
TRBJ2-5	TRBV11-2	CASTYLETQYF
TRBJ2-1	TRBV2	CASSRQGTVEQFF
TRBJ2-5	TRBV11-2	CASSLGLGDRRYGTQYF
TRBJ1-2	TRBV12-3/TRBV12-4	CASSYTGGSGYTF
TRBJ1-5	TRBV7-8	CASSLAGQGTSNQPQHF
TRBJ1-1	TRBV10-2	CASSESVGGPTEAFF
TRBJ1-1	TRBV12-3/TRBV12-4	CARRRGPQEAFF
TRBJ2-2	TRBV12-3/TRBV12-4	CASSLGDLTGELFF
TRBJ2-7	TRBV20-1	CSANAPGLDSYEQYF
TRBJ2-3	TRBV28	CASSPAGRTDTQYF
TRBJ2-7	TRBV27	CASSSRLAGVSYEQYF
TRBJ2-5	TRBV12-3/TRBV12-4	CASSTGTSGRASETQYF
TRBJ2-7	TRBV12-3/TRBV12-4	CASKSLDSYEQYF